Shown below are 10 T cell receptor beta chains from a single sample sequenced in a study of siplizumab effects on memory and regulatory T cells. Some clones are missing from TCRdb's copy, which holds only in-frame ones; the method was immunoSEQ multiplex PCR. The profile shows 100,000 or so clones, 92% of them singletons. Sequencing used Tregs sorted from blood. The receptors originated from a human donor in good health.

The rearrangement links TRBV27 to TRBJ1-2; weak D call: TRBD1 (6 bases). This CDR3 comprises 13 residues. V lost 6 bases and J lost 2, with 10 bases in between. Germline V CDR1 and CDR2: MNHEY, SMNVEV (reference sequence). CDR3 coding DNA: TGTGCCAGCAGGCACAGGGAGAACTATGGCTACACCTTC. Translation: CASRHRENYGYTF.

The V call is TRBV29-1, the J call TRBJ1-2; D possibly corresponds to TRBD1 (5 bases). The CDR3 consists of 14 residues. V was cut by 3 bases and J by 4 bases, with 15 bases left in between. Germline lookup yields CDR1 SQVTM and CDR2 ANQGSEA. CDR3 in DNA: TGCAGCGTTGATAGACGAGGGGACGCCTATGGCTACACCTTC. Translating gives CSVDRRGDAYGYTF. The whole variable domain, filled in from reference TRBV29-1 and TRBJ1-2, reads SAVISQKPSRDICQRGTSLTIQCQVDSQVTMMFWYRQQPGQSLTLIATANQGSEATYESGFVIDKFPISRPNLTFSTLTVSNMSPEDSSIYLCSVDRRGDAYGYTFGSGTRLTVV.

The gene calls are TRBV7-9 and TRBJ1-2; D gene unclear. The CDR3 runs to 11 residues. V was trimmed by 5 bases and J by 4 bases, leaving 5 bases between them. Germline CDR1 reads SEHNR; CDR2 reads FQNEAQ (reference sequence). The CDR3 nucleotides are TGTGCCAGCAGCGTGACCTATGGCTACACCTTC. Its translation is CASSVTYGYTF.

The rearrangement uses TRBV11-2 and TRBJ2-7; D gene unclear. CDR1 is SGHAT, CDR2 FQNNGV, per germline. There are 14 residues in the CDR3. The V gene lost 6 bases and the J gene lost 2 bases, with 14 bases spanning the gap. DNA for the CDR3: TGTGCCAGCAGAATAACGGCAGCACCCTACGAGCAGTACTTC. Residues: CASRITAAPYEQYF.

V is TRBV15 and J is TRBJ1-3, with D perhaps TRBD1 (5 bases). CDR3 length equals 14 residues. Germline V gene lookup returns CDR1 LNHNV and CDR2 YYDKDF (reference sequence). V was shortened by 8 bases and J by 0 bases, with 11 bases between the two germline ends. The DNA of the CDR3 is TGTGCCACCGGTCCCGGGGGCTCTGGAAACACCATATATTTT. The encoded protein is CATGPGGSGNTIYF.

A single count supports this clone. The chain combines TRBV5-1 with TRBJ2-1; 8 bases are a match to TRBD2. The CDR3 is 15 amino acids. The germline V gene encodes CDR1 SGHRS and CDR2 YFSETQ. V lost 4 bases and J lost 2; bases outside the gene matches: 5. DNA for the CDR3: TGCGCCAGCAGCGGAATAGCGGGGCCCTACAATGAGCAGTTCTTC. This sequence encodes CASSGIAGPYNEQFF.

This clone is medium-sized. The chain links TRBV9 to TRBJ1-3; D is unresolved. Trimming removed 4 bases from V and 4 bases from J, with 9 bases in between. The CDR3 is 13 amino acids. In germline, CDR1 is SGDLS, CDR2 YYNGEE. Here the CDR3 DNA reads TGTGCCAGCAGCCAGACGGGGGGAAACACCATATATTTT. This sequence encodes CASSQTGGNTIYF.

This rearrangement joins TRBV9 to TRBJ2-5; the match to TRBD2 covers 9 bases. The V and J ends lost 1 base and 5 bases, in that order; junction bases with no gene match: 3. The CDR3 sequence is 14 residues long. Germline assignment: CDR1 SGDLS and CDR2 YYNGEE. The CDR3 region is CASSVTLAGETQYF. CDR3 coding DNA: TGTGCCAGCAGCGTAACCCTAGCGGGGGAGACCCAGTACTTC.

The chain has TRBV6-5 and TRBJ2-7; 12 positions agree with TRBD2. The V gene's germline CDR1 is MNHEY and CDR2 SVGAGI. This CDR3 is built from 13 residues. J was trimmed by 6 bases and V by 6 bases; bases with no gene match: 3. The CDR3 here is CASSSGLAGEQYF. As DNA, the CDR3 is TGTGCCAGCAGCTCGGGACTAGCGGGCGAGCAGTACTTC.

The V call is TRBV7-6, the J call TRBJ2-1; 16 bases line up with TRBD2. V shed 5 bases and J 6 bases; nucleotides not matched to a gene: 10. Germline V lookup: CDR1 SGHVS, CDR2 FNYEAQ. The CDR3 runs to 18 residues. The CDR3 DNA reads TGTGCCAGCAGCCCGTTAACCGGGACTAGCGGGAGGGCCAATGAGCAGTTCTTC. Amino acid sequence: CASSPLTGTSGRANEQFF. Full variable domain (missing parts from reference TRBV7-6 and TRBJ2-1): GAGVSQSPRYKVTKRGQDVALRCDPISGHVSLYWYRQALGQGPEFLTYFNYEAQQDKSGLPNDRFSAERPEGSISTLTIQRTEQRDSAMYRCASSPLTGTSGRANEQFFGPGTRLTVL.